Following are 14 T cell receptor beta chains from one sample sequenced in a study of blood T cells in healthy people across ages. Through a sample-barcoded 5' primer and a J-beta primer mix, a second PCR was run for about 6 to 11 cycles. TCRdb reprocessed the 5' RACE reads via MiXCR and lists one record per CDR3 protein. The sample holds about 1.8 million distinct CDR3 sequences; about 50% are singletons and the top ten take over 2%. The sequenced sample was blood. These receptors were taken from a woman in her thirties or forties in good health.

The table lists this clonotype with a few counts. The V call is TRBV7-2, the J call TRBJ2-3; D might be TRBD2 (5 bases). This CDR3 has 14 amino acids. The ends were cut back, 5 bases at V and 0 bases at J, with 9 bases in the middle. CDR1 and CDR2 from the germline V gene are SGHTA and FQGNSA. The CDR3 bases are TGTGCCAGCAGCGCTAGCCCTAGCACAGATACGCAGTATTTT. Translation: CASSASPSTDTQYF. The full variable domain, with the rest looked up from reference TRBV7-2 and TRBJ2-3, is GAGVSQSPSNKVTEKGKDVELRCDPISGHTALYWYRQSLGQGLEFLIYFQGNSAPDKSGLPSDRFSAERTGGSVSTLTIQRTQQEDSAVYLCASSASPSTDTQYFGPGTRLTVL.

The chain has TRBV20-1 and TRBJ2-3; D is unclear. Trimming took 0 bases from V and 0 from J, leaving 10 bases between them. The CDR3 has 15 amino acids. CDR1 and CDR2 (germline): DFQATT, SNEGSKA (reference sequence). CDR3: CSARESRYSTDTQYF. CDR3 in DNA: TGCAGTGCTAGAGAAAGCCGATATAGCACAGATACGCAGTATTTT.

This clonotype was counted a single time. The chain combines TRBV5-1 with TRBJ2-5, with D possibly being TRBD2 (5 bases). The CDR3 contains 14 residues. The germline V gene has CDR1 SGHRS and CDR2 YFSETQ. V was shortened by 1 base and J by 7 bases, with 14 bases between the two germline ends. CDR3 loop: CASSLTLGGGTQYF. For the CDR3, the DNA is TGCGCCAGCAGCTTGACACTAGGCGGTGGGACCCAGTACTTC.

This chain uses TRBV11-3 with TRBJ2-2; D is possibly TRBD2 (5 bases). Trimming cost V 1 base and J 5 bases, with 14 bases left between them. The CDR3 has 16 amino acids. Germline CDR1 and CDR2: SGHNT and YENEEA. CDR3 sequence (DNA): TGTGCCAGCAGCTTAGCTGGAGGCCCCCGAACCGGGGAGCTGTTTTTT. Protein: CASSLAGGPRTGELFF.

The chain is built from TRBV24-1 and TRBJ2-1, with 10 bases fitting TRBD1. Looked up from germline, CDR1 is KGHDR and CDR2 is SFDVKD. The junction had 11 bases not matched to a gene; V was cut back by 0 bases and J by 10 bases. CDR3 length equals 17 residues. The CDR3 coding sequence is TGTGCCACCAGTGATTTGACCGGGACAGGGGAGAGGGAGGAGCAGTTCTTC. Translation: CATSDLTGTGEREEQFF.

The table lists this clonotype with a count of one. V is TRBV6-1 and J is TRBJ2-6, with D possibly being TRBD2 (6 bases). CDR1 is MNHNS, CDR2 SASEGT, per germline. The CDR3 is 18 amino acids. Trimming shortened V by 5 bases and J by 0 bases, and 17 bases separated the two germline ends. CDR3 residues: CASSPGGVRSSGANVLTF. For the CDR3, the DNA is TGTGCCAGCAGTCCCGGAGGGGTCCGGAGCTCTGGGGCCAACGTCCTGACTTTC.

The V call is TRBV7-2, the J call TRBJ1-5; 8 bases are a match to TRBD1. Trimming removed 2 bases from V and 1 base from J; junction bases left unmatched: 4. Germline assignment: CDR1 SGHTA and CDR2 FQGNSA. There are 16 residues in the CDR3. Here the CDR3 reads CASSLQGAGSNQPQHF. The CDR3 region has the DNA TGTGCCAGCAGCTTACAGGGGGCGGGGAGCAATCAGCCCCAGCATTTT.

V gene TRBV27 combines with J gene TRBJ2-2; the match to TRBD1 covers 11 bases. The CDR3 spans 15 residues. Germline V gives CDR1 MNHEY, CDR2 SMNVEV (reference sequence). Trimming cost V 5 bases and J 7 bases; bases outside gene matches: 6. The CDR3 region is CASSPGTGGGGELFF. The CDR3 DNA follows: TGTGCCAGCAGTCCTGGGACAGGGGGAGGCGGGGAGCTGTTTTTT.

This clonotype was recorded only once. Since a much larger clone is just one base distant, this may be a read error. The chain links TRBV10-3 to TRBJ2-5; D remains ambiguous. The J call may not be correct, given that the DNA end is closer to TRBJ2-1. The CDR3 loop spans 13 amino acids. Germline loops: CDR1 ENHRY, CDR2 SYGVKD. The CDR3 region has the DNA TGTGCCATCAGTGAGTCAGTCCAAGAGACCCAGTTCTTC. The encoded protein is CAISESVQETQFF.

This clonotype showed up many times. The rearrangement joins TRBV29-1 to TRBJ2-3, with a tentative D call TRBD1 (6 bases). Trimming cost V 6 bases and J 2 bases, with 15 bases left between them. This CDR3 comprises 14 residues. In germline, CDR1 is SQVTM, CDR2 ANQGSEA. The CDR3 spells CSVPRGGPTDTQYF. Written as DNA, the CDR3 is TGCAGCGTGCCCAGAGGGGGACCCACAGATACGCAGTATTTT.

V usage is TRBV20-1 and J usage is TRBJ2-5; 11 positions match TRBD2. Looked up from germline, CDR1 is DFQATT and CDR2 is SNEGSKA (reference sequence). V was clipped by 3 bases and J by 4 bases; unmatched bases: 7. The length of the CDR3 is 15 residues. CDR3 in amino acids: CSARGASGGRETQYF. The CDR3 DNA follows: TGCAGTGCTAGGGGTGCTAGCGGGGGGCGAGAGACCCAGTACTTC.

This clonotype was seen a few times. The gene calls are TRBV20-1 and TRBJ1-6; D not certain. Between the trimmed V and J ends, which lost 5 bases and 4 bases, there was a span of 9 bases. Germline values: CDR1 DFQATT, CDR2 SNEGSKA (reference sequence). This CDR3 spans 13 amino acids. The CDR3 DNA sequence: TGCAGTGCTGTGCGGGAGTATAATTCACCCCTCCACTTT. Its protein product is CSAVREYNSPLHF.

The CDR3 DNA sequence: TGCAGCGTGGTCGTCCAAGGCTATGGCTACACCTTC. Protein sequence: CSVVVQGYGYTF. V gene TRBV29-1 combines with J gene TRBJ1-2; D gene ambiguous. Trimming removed 6 bases at V and 4 bases at J, with 12 bases between. CDR3 size: 12 residues. Germline V gene data show CDR1 as SQVTM and CDR2 as ANQGSEA. Variable domain in full (rest from reference TRBV29-1 and TRBJ1-2): SAVISQKPSRDICQRGTSLTIQCQVDSQVTMMFWYRQQPGQSLTLIATANQGSEATYESGFVIDKFPISRPNLTFSTLTVSNMSPEDSSIYLCSVVVQGYGYTFGSGTRLTVV.

CDR3 residues: CSGGGSGQPQHF. In nucleotides, the CDR3 is TGCAGTGGAGGGGGTTCCGGGCAGCCCCAGCATTTT. The chain joins TRBV20-1 to TRBJ1-5; D may be TRBD1 (6 bases). Germline lookup yields CDR1 DFQATT and CDR2 SNEGSKA (reference sequence). The CDR3 totals 12 residues. Trimming took 7 bases from V and 7 from J, leaving 14 bases between them.